The 2 T cell receptor beta chains reported below all come from one sample, sequenced in a study of technical replicates of blood from a few donors. This table comes from immunoSEQ multiplex PCR, and its TCRdb copy is limited to in-frame clones, with some not included. The data contain roughly 60,000 clones, 80% to 90% of them singletons. The sample was PBMCs. These TCRs come from a human donor in good health. Some clones in this sample may be carry-over from other donors' samples.

V gene TRBV6-1 combines with J gene TRBJ2-1; 10 bases line up with TRBD2. The germline V gene encodes CDR1 MNHNS and CDR2 SASEGT. J was trimmed by 3 bases and V by 4 bases; bases with no gene match: 6. There are 16 residues in the CDR3. CDR3 DNA sequence: TGTGCCAGCAGTGGCCGGACTAGCGGACACTACAATGAGCAGTTCTTC. Protein product: CASSGRTSGHYNEQFF.

The V gene is TRBV19, the J gene TRBJ2-4, with a tentative D call TRBD2 (6 bases). This CDR3 has 16 residues. Germline CDR1 and CDR2: LNHDA and SQIVND (reference sequence). Trimming took off 5 bases at V and 4 bases at J, with 18 bases between the two ends. The CDR3 DNA reads TGTGCCAGTAGTCCCCTCGAGACCGGGAGTAAAAACATTCAGTACTTC. It codes for CASSPLETGSKNIQYF.